This record covers a single TCR beta chain. The data belong to a study of blood T cell repertoires in COVID-19. Study background: COVID-19 samples, acute and convalescent, were from the United States, Italy and Spain. T cells, B-cell-depleted T cells, or PBMCs provided the cDNA or gDNA that served as material.

CDR3 length: 12 residues. Germline V gene lookup returns CDR1 KGHDR and CDR2 SFDVKD. The V and J ends lost 9 bases and 0 bases respectively, with 8 bases between them. Libraries were prepared by immunoSEQ multiplex PCR; TCRdb keeps only in-frame clonotypes and omits some of them. The sample shows 25,000 or so clones, about 94% of them seen only once. This chain joins TRBV24-1 and TRBJ2-7, with D tentatively TRBD2 (5 bases). The sample was peripheral blood. This TCR came from a human donor with active COVID-19. The donor label of this sample is uncertain. The CDR3 sequence is CATGSSSYEQYF. The CDR3 DNA reads as TGTGCCACCGGGAGTAGCTCCTACGAGCAGTACTTC.